The rows below give T cell receptor beta chains drawn from one sample of a study of vaccination effects on CD4 cells after COVID-19. Some clones are missing from TCRdb's copy, which holds only in-frame ones; the method was immunoSEQ multiplex PCR. The repertoire holds around 50,000 clones, under 80% seen once, with about 7% in the top ten. No cognate antigen is known for these TCRs. The source was CD4+ T cells from PBMCs cultured without peptide, collected after COVID-19 vaccination. Receptors originate from a human donor who received a COVID-19 vaccine. The CDR3 runs from the conserved cysteine through the conserved F or W.

>TRBJ1-2|TRBV20-1
CSASGGTF
>TRBJ1-1|TRBV29-1
CSVEAEEDTEAFF
>TRBJ1-2|TRBV4-1
CASSQEQGSGYTF
>TRBJ2-7|TRBV5-1
CASSLDRPEGEQYF
>TRBJ1-2|TRBV25-1
CASSSNILEAYGYTF
>TRBJ2-3|TRBV11-3
CASSLGLPYTDTQYF
>TRBJ1-2|TRBV5-6
CASSLRTGPNYGYTF
>TRBJ2-7|TRBV3-1/TRBV3-2
CASSQESSGLYYEQYF
>TRBJ1-3|TRBV10-3
CATLSPGGNTIYF
>TRBJ2-1|TRBV9
CASSVGQGMYNEQFF
>TRBJ2-7|TRBV18
CASSPVVGQGFYEQYF
>TRBJ2-2|TRBV29-1
CSVESGGTGTGELFF
>TRBJ1-2|TRBV6-1
CASSEVRDGQATNYGYTF
>TRBJ1-1|TRBV5-1
CASSSRTEAFF
>TRBJ2-7|TRBV10-2
CASSESPSGIGYEQYF
>TRBJ2-1|TRBV5-1
CASSVGGTYNEQFF
>TRBJ2-2|TRBV5-1
CASSPVGGSSTGELFF
>TRBJ2-1|TRBV30
CAWSAAGGPGNEQFF
>TRBJ2-3|TRBV28
CASSSQGDTDTQYF
>TRBJ2-7|TRBV7-2
CASSFGLAGPSYEQYF
>TRBJ2-7|TRBV18
CASSPQGQGAGEQYF
>TRBJ2-5|TRBV11-2
CASSSGVSWGETQYF
>TRBJ1-1|TRBV4-1
CASSHPTRERVPFF
>TRBJ2-1|TRBV18
CASSPPSGNNEQFF
>TRBJ1-2|TRBV2
CASSEGRRVDYGYTF
>TRBJ1-2|TRBV6-1
CASSEAGNYGYTF
>TRBJ2-2|TRBV5-4
CASSFPTGENTGELFF
>TRBJ2-5|TRBV7-2
CASRAPSGGQETQYF
>TRBJ1-5|TRBV19
CASTPTGDQPQHF
>TRBJ2-5|TRBV29-1
CSVEGTFKETQYF
>TRBJ1-1|TRBV2
CASGRVENTEAFF
>TRBJ1-2|TRBV5-1
CASSPDRGGYTF
>TRBJ1-6|TRBV4-1
CASSQEGQHISYNSPLHF
>TRBJ1-1|TRBV5-1
CASSLRPGRMNTEAFF
>TRBJ2-7|TRBV5-6
CASSPTRTRISYEQYF
>TRBJ2-5|TRBV9
CASSVYASGETQYF
>TRBJ2-3|TRBV5-1
CASSLGGPEDTQYF
>TRBJ2-7|TRBV2
CASSVPAFGQGLTYEQYF
>TRBJ1-6|TRBV3-1/TRBV3-2
CASSQGVRELWNSPLHF
>TRBJ2-3|TRBV5-1
CASRGKRTEDYTDTQYF
>TRBJ1-2|TRBV4-1
CASSQDRARGGGYTF
>TRBJ2-3|TRBV29-1
CSVDGSGGNTDTQYF
>TRBJ2-3|TRBV24-1
CATRTFRGGEHKDTQYF
>TRBJ2-1|TRBV7-2
CASSLSVSGGAPEQFF
>TRBJ2-7|TRBV11-1
CASSLDRFSYEQYF
>TRBJ2-1|TRBV3-1/TRBV3-2
CASSPGRLGEQFF
>TRBJ2-5|TRBV6-1
CASSENVAGGVETQYF
>TRBJ1-4|TRBV6-5
CASSSGQGINEKLFF
>TRBJ1-6|TRBV6-1
CASSEAGVGSPLHF
>TRBJ1-6|TRBV21-1
CASSKRGPQGVNSPLHF
>TRBJ1-1|TRBV2
CASFRENTEAFF